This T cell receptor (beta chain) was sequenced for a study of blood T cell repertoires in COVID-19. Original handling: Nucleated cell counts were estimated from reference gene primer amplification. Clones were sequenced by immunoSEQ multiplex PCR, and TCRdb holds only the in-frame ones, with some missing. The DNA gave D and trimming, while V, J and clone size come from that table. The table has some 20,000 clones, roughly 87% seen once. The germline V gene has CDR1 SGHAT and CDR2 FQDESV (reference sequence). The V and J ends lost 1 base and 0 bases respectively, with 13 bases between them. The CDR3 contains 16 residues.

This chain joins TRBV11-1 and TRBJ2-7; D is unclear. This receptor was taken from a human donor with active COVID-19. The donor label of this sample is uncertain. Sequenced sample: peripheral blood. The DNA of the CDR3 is TGTGCCAGCAGCTTAGGACGTCAGGTCAGCTCCTACGAGCAGTACTTC. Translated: CASSLGRQVSSYEQYF.